This T cell receptor (beta chain) was retrieved from a study of T cells in Graves' hyperthyroidism and ophthalmopathy. The study, taken as a whole, reports: A median 6.5 months before onset, the model predicted ophthalmopathy.

TCR beta CDR3 regions were amplified from RNA transcripts. During a first-round RT-PCR of the TCR CDR3, the HTBI primer set was used. Via MiXCR, TCRdb re-called the multiplex PCR reads, giving one row per CDR3 protein. This table holds 250,000 to 300,000 distinct CDR3 sequences, more than 10% found once. With V trimmed by 4 bases and J by 8 bases, 7 bases remained unmatched. This CDR3 has 15 residues. Regarding this clonotype: Its antigen is as yet unknown. A much larger clone lies one base from this, so it may be a read error.

Ahead of any ophthalmopathy symptoms, the blood sample was obtained at the first diagnosis of hyperthyroidism. The sequenced sample was blood. The receptor was derived from a woman in her 30s with Graves' hyperthyroidism that later progressed to Graves' ophthalmopathy. The rearrangement links TRBV12-3 or TRBV12-4 to TRBJ2-1, with 11 bases fitting TRBD2. DNA of the CDR3: TGTGCCAGCAGTTCCGCTAGCGGGAGGTCACATGAGCAGTTCTTC. Amino acids: CASSSASGRSHEQFF.